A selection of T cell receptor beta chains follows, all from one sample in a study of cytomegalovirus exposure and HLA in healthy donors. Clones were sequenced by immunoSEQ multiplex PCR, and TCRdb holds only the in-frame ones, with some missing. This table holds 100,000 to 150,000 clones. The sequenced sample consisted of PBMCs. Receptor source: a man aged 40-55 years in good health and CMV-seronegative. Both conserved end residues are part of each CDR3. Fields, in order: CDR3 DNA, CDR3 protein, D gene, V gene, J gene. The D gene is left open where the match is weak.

TGTGCCTGGAGTGGACAGGGAATGACTTCACCCCTCCACTTT	CAWSGQGMTSPLHF	TRBD1	TRBV30	TRBJ1-6
TGCGCCAGCAGCTCAACCGGGACTAGCATCCACGAGCAGTACTTC	CASSSTGTSIHEQYF	TRBD2	TRBV5-1	TRBJ2-7
TGTGCCAGCAGCGTAGAGGGGGAGCTACGGGAGCAGTACTTC	CASSVEGELREQYF	.	TRBV9	TRBJ2-7
TGTGCCAGCAGCGGACAGGGGGGTGAGCAGTACTTC	CASSGQGGEQYF	TRBD1	TRBV11-3	TRBJ2-7
TGTGCCAGCAGCCTAGGGGTGGACAGTTATTCACCCCTCCACTTT	CASSLGVDSYSPLHF	.	TRBV6-1	TRBJ1-6
TGCGCCAGCGTAATCCCCGGGGGGGCCCACAATGAGCAGTTCTTC	CASVIPGGAHNEQFF	TRBD2	TRBV23-1	TRBJ2-1
TGTGCCAGCAGTTTCCCGGGACTAGCGGTTGTGGGGCAGTACTTC	CASSFPGLAVVGQYF	TRBD2	TRBV6-1	TRBJ2-7
TGCGCCAGCAGCTTGACAGGGTACGGCAGCAATCAGCCCCAGCATTTT	CASSLTGYGSNQPQHF	.	TRBV5-1	TRBJ1-5
TGTGCCAGCAGTTCCGAACGGGTCTCTGGGGCCAACGTCCTGACTTTC	CASSSERVSGANVLTF	.	TRBV28	TRBJ2-6
TGCGCCAGCAGCTTGGAGGGACAGGGCCTTGCGGGCTATGGCTACACCTTC	CASSLEGQGLAGYGYTF	TRBD1	TRBV5-1	TRBJ1-2
TGTGCCAGCAGCTACGACAGGGGGGGAGTGGGCTGGTACTACGAGCAGTACTTC	CASSYDRGGVGWYYEQYF	TRBD1	TRBV11-3	TRBJ2-7
TGTGCCAGCAGCTTGGGAGGGGGTTACGAGCAGTACTTC	CASSLGGGYEQYF	.	TRBV11-2	TRBJ2-7
TGTGCCAGTAGAACAGGGGGCCCAGATGAGCAGTTCTTC	CASRTGGPDEQFF	TRBD1	TRBV19	TRBJ2-1
TGTGCCAGCAGGCGGCACGGGTCGGGCAATCAGCCCCAGCATTTT	CASRRHGSGNQPQHF	.	TRBV6-6	TRBJ1-5
TGTGCCAGCAGTTATCGAGCTGGGACTAGACCCTACGAGCAGTACTTC	CASSYRAGTRPYEQYF	TRBD2	TRBV6-5	TRBJ2-7
TGCGCCGGCAGCTCGCAAAGCGGGACACTCGGTTCCGGCTACACCTTC	CAGSSQSGTLGSGYTF	.	TRBV5-1	TRBJ1-2
TGTGCCAGCAGCCTACAAAAAACTCGGGTTATAAATGAGCAGTTCTTC	CASSLQKTRVINEQFF	.	TRBV5-6	TRBJ2-1
TGTGCCAGCAGTTATACGGAGTATAGCAATCAGCCCCAGCATTTT	CASSYTEYSNQPQHF	.	TRBV2	TRBJ1-5
TGTGCCACCAGCAGAGTGCCGTTTTCGGGGGATGAAAAACTGTTTTTT	CATSRVPFSGDEKLFF	.	TRBV15	TRBJ1-4
TGCGCCAGCAGCTTAGAGACAGGGGATAATTCACCCCTCCACTTT	CASSLETGDNSPLHF	TRBD1	TRBV5-1	TRBJ1-6
TGTGCCAGCAGTTACGGACAGCACACCGGGGAGCTGTTTTTT	CASSYGQHTGELFF	.	TRBV6-5	TRBJ2-2
TGTGCCAGCAGCTTAGAGAGGCTAGCGGGGGCCAATGAGCAGTTCTTC	CASSLERLAGANEQFF	TRBD2	TRBV7-9	TRBJ2-1
TGTGCCAGCAGTTACGGGGCCAACTATGGCTACACCTTC	CASSYGANYGYTF	.	TRBV6-5	TRBJ1-2
TGTGCGTCGCGGGCGGGATACGAGCAGTACTTC	CASRAGYEQYF	.	TRBV28	TRBJ2-7
TGTGCTAGTGGCCTTACGAACACCGGGGAGCTGTTTTTT	CASGLTNTGELFF	.	TRBV12-5	TRBJ2-2
TGTGCCAGCAGCCGGGGGGAGAATGAGCAGTTCTTC	CASSRGENEQFF	TRBD2	TRBV11-3	TRBJ2-1
TGTGCCAGCAGGGCTCAGGGTAACACAGATACGCAGTATTTT	CASRAQGNTDTQYF	.	TRBV2	TRBJ2-3
TGTGCCAGCAGCTACGGCTCTGGAAACACCATATATTTT	CASSYGSGNTIYF	.	TRBV11-3	TRBJ1-3
TGTGCCAGCAGTAGCCTTAGCGGGAGGGCCTACGAGCAGTACTTC	CASSSLSGRAYEQYF	TRBD2	TRBV27	TRBJ2-7
TGTGCCAGCAGTTCCGGGACAGGGATCTCCTACGAGCAGTACTTC	CASSSGTGISYEQYF	TRBD1	TRBV28	TRBJ2-7
TGTGCCATCAGTGAGGCGGACAGGGCTGGAAACACCATATATTTT	CAISEADRAGNTIYF	TRBD1	TRBV10-3	TRBJ1-3
TGTGCCAGCAGCTCCGTCTCTAGCGGGACAGAAGCAGATACGCAGTATTTT	CASSSVSSGTEADTQYF	TRBD2	TRBV5-4	TRBJ2-3